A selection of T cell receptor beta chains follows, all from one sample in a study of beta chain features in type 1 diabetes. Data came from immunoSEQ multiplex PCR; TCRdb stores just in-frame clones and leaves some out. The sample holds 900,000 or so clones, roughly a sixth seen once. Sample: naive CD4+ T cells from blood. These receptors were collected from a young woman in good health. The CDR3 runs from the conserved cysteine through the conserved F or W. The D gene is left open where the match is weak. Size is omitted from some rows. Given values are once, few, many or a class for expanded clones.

cdr3_aa: CASKGRFTDTQYF; cdr3_nt: TGTGCCAGCAAGGGGCGATTCACAGATACGCAGTATTTT; d_call: NA; v_call: TRBV2; clone_size: NA; j_call: TRBJ2-3
cdr3_aa: CASKGLAGVRETQYF; cdr3_nt: TGCGCCAGCAAAGGACTAGCGGGAGTTAGAGAGACCCAGTACTTC; d_call: TRBD2; v_call: TRBV5-1; clone_size: NA; j_call: TRBJ2-5
cdr3_aa: CASSLGLAVQETQYF; cdr3_nt: TGTGCCAGCAGCTTGGGACTAGCGGTTCAAGAGACCCAGTACTTC; d_call: TRBD2; v_call: TRBV7-9; clone_size: few; j_call: TRBJ2-5
cdr3_aa: CASSPRIGEQYF; cdr3_nt: TGTGCCAGCTCACCCAGAATCGGCGAGCAGTACTTC; d_call: NA; v_call: TRBV18; clone_size: few; j_call: TRBJ2-7
cdr3_aa: CASSPSGRVYNEQFF; cdr3_nt: TGTGCCAGCTCACCTAGCGGGAGGGTGTACAATGAGCAGTTCTTC; d_call: TRBD2; v_call: TRBV18; clone_size: few; j_call: TRBJ2-1
cdr3_aa: CASSSLGRATGELFF; cdr3_nt: TGTGCCAGCAGCTCCTTGGGGCGGGCGACCGGGGAGCTGTTTTTT; d_call: NA; v_call: TRBV7-8; clone_size: few; j_call: TRBJ2-2
cdr3_aa: CASSPPPGQQYF; cdr3_nt: TGTGCCAGCAGTCCTCCTCCGGGCCAGCAGTACTTC; d_call: NA; v_call: TRBV28; clone_size: few; j_call: TRBJ2-7
cdr3_aa: CASRSGTLNTDTQYF; cdr3_nt: TGTGCCAGCAGATCCGGGACTCTCAACACAGATACGCAGTATTTT; d_call: NA; v_call: TRBV7-2; clone_size: few; j_call: TRBJ2-3
cdr3_aa: CASSEATTGTRDEQYF; cdr3_nt: TGTGCCAGCAGTGAAGCTACGACTGGGACTCGTGACGAGCAGTACTTC; d_call: NA; v_call: TRBV2; clone_size: few; j_call: TRBJ2-7
cdr3_aa: CASSLGHGTGGYEQYF; cdr3_nt: TGTGCCAGCAGCCTAGGGCACGGGACAGGGGGCTACGAGCAGTACTTC; d_call: TRBD1; v_call: TRBV28; clone_size: few; j_call: TRBJ2-7
cdr3_aa: CASRRQGGTLNQPQHF; cdr3_nt: TGTGCCAGCAGGAGACAGGGGGGGACCCTCAATCAGCCCCAGCATTTT; d_call: TRBD1; v_call: TRBV28; clone_size: NA; j_call: TRBJ1-5
cdr3_aa: CASSRTGGDEKLFF; cdr3_nt: TGTGCCAGTAGCCGGACGGGTGGGGATGAAAAACTGTTTTTT; d_call: NA; v_call: TRBV19; clone_size: few; j_call: TRBJ1-4
cdr3_aa: CASRSRYNEQFF; cdr3_nt: TGTGCCAGCAGATCGAGGTACAATGAGCAGTTCTTC; d_call: NA; v_call: TRBV28; clone_size: NA; j_call: TRBJ2-1
cdr3_aa: CASSPDMYSYEQYF; cdr3_nt: TGTGCCAGCTCACCCGATATGTATTCCTACGAGCAGTACTTC; d_call: NA; v_call: TRBV18; clone_size: NA; j_call: TRBJ2-7
cdr3_aa: CASSYALAMDEQYF; cdr3_nt: TGTGCCAGCAGTTACGCCCTAGCGATGGACGAGCAGTACTTC; d_call: NA; v_call: TRBV6-5; clone_size: few; j_call: TRBJ2-7
cdr3_aa: CASSEVGDTQYF; cdr3_nt: TGTGCCAGCAGTGAAGTGGGGGATACGCAGTATTTT; d_call: NA; v_call: TRBV6-1; clone_size: few; j_call: TRBJ2-3
cdr3_aa: CASSAASGGANVLTF; cdr3_nt: TGTGCCAGCTCAGCGGCTAGCGGTGGGGCCAACGTCCTGACTTTC; d_call: TRBD2; v_call: TRBV18; clone_size: few; j_call: TRBJ2-6
cdr3_aa: CASSRQGWRAEAFF; cdr3_nt: TGTGCCAGCAGCCGACAGGGCTGGCGCGCTGAAGCTTTCTTT; d_call: TRBD1; v_call: TRBV28; clone_size: few; j_call: TRBJ1-1
cdr3_aa: CASSQETGNQPQHF; cdr3_nt: TGTGCCAGCAGTCAGGAGACAGGCAATCAGCCCCAGCATTTT; d_call: NA; v_call: TRBV6-6; clone_size: NA; j_call: TRBJ1-5
cdr3_aa: CASSLDGYTF; cdr3_nt: TGTGCCAGCAGCTTGGATGGCTACACCTTC; d_call: NA; v_call: TRBV2; clone_size: many; j_call: TRBJ1-2
cdr3_aa: CASSTGSGANVLTF; cdr3_nt: TGTGCCAGTAGTACCGGATCTGGGGCCAACGTCCTGACTTTC; d_call: NA; v_call: TRBV19; clone_size: many; j_call: TRBJ2-6
cdr3_aa: CASSFDYYEQYF; cdr3_nt: TGTGCCAGCAGCTTTGACTACTACGAGCAGTACTTC; d_call: NA; v_call: TRBV7-9; clone_size: NA; j_call: TRBJ2-7
cdr3_aa: CAGTGESNEQFF; cdr3_nt: TGTGCCGGGACAGGGGAGAGCAATGAGCAGTTCTTC; d_call: TRBD1; v_call: TRBV2; clone_size: few; j_call: TRBJ2-1